These T cell receptor beta chains were read from a single sample in a study of T cells in Graves' hyperthyroidism and ophthalmopathy. TCRdb reprocessed the multiplex PCR reads with MiXCR, giving one entry per CDR3 protein. The table has about 840,000 distinct CDR3 sequences, 38% seen once; the top ten hold over 8%. Sequencing used blood. These receptors came from a man between 18 and 35 years old with Graves' hyperthyroidism. Each CDR3 is given with its conserved first and last residue. The D gene is left open where the match is weak. Clone size, where shown, is once, few, many, or a class for clones that have expanded.

TRBD1	TRBV12-3/TRBV12-4	TRBJ1-1	-	TGTGCCAGCTGGACAGGGTTGGAAACTGAAGCTTTCTTT	CASWTGLETEAFF
-	TRBV29-1	TRBJ2-7	few	TGCAGCGTTTTGACAGAACGATCCTACGAGCAGTACTTC	CSVLTERSYEQYF
-	TRBV5-5	TRBJ1-1	few	TGTGCCAGCAGTTTACGGCGAGGCCGCACTGAAGCTTTCTTT	CASSLRRGRTEAFF
-	TRBV24-1	TRBJ2-2	many	TGTGCCACCAGTGCCAGTCAAGGGAACACCGGGGAGCTGTTTTTT	CATSASQGNTGELFF
-	TRBV3-1	TRBJ1-1	few	TGTGCCAGCAGCCACGGAAAAGGGACTTTCTTT	CASSHGKGTFF
-	TRBV29-1	TRBJ1-1	many	TGCAGCGTAAAACAGGTTGAAGCTTTCTTT	CSVKQVEAFF
-	TRBV27	TRBJ1-1	-	TGTGCCAGCCGTCCCCGGCGGGCTACTGAAGCTTTCTTT	CASRPRRATEAFF
-	TRBV6-5	TRBJ2-1	-	TGTGCCAGCAGTTCCCAGGGTGGTGAGCAGTTCTTC	CASSSQGGEQFF
TRBD2	TRBV4-2	TRBJ2-7	-	TGTGCCAGCAGCCAAGATCCGCTAGCGGGATCCGGCGAGCAGTACTTC	CASSQDPLAGSGEQYF
-	TRBV20-1	TRBJ2-7	many	TGCAGTGCCACGCAAGGTTCGGGCTACGAGCAGTACTTC	CSATQGSGYEQYF
TRBD2	TRBV29-1	TRBJ2-7	-	TGCAGCTTAACTAGCGGGAGGGACTACGAGCAGTACTTC	CSLTSGRDYEQYF
-	TRBV5-5	TRBJ1-1	-	TGTGCCAGCAGCTTAGGCCCTCTTCTCACGAACACTGAAGCTTTCTTT	CASSLGPLLTNTEAFF
-	TRBV9	TRBJ2-7	few	TGTGCCAGCAGCGTAGGGGGCAGGACCTACGAGCAGTACTTC	CASSVGGRTYEQYF
-	TRBV15	TRBJ1-1	-	TGTGCCACCAGCAGCTTCGCGGGCGGTGAAGCTTTCTTT	CATSSFAGGEAFF
-	TRBV5-1	TRBJ2-7	few	TGCGCCAGCAGCTTGGCCCGGGGGACCCTCTCCTACGAGCAGTACTTC	CASSLARGTLSYEQYF
-	TRBV7-9	TRBJ2-7	few	TGTGCCAGCAGCGCCGGCAGCCAGGGGGGCTACGAGCAGTACTTC	CASSAGSQGGYEQYF
TRBD2	TRBV29-1	TRBJ2-5	many	TGCAGCGTTGGGGGGTGGGGACTAGCGGGAGAAGAGACCCAGTACTTC	CSVGGWGLAGEETQYF
-	TRBV20-1	TRBJ1-5	-	TGCAGTGCTAGTCAGGAGGGGGTGGGGTATAGCAATCAGCCCCAGCATTTT	CSASQEGVGYSNQPQHF
-	TRBV12-3/TRBV12-4	TRBJ1-6	few	TGTGCCAGCAGTTTTAGGCCTGGGAGGAATAATTCACCCCTCCACTTT	CASSFRPGRNNSPLHF
-	TRBV7-8	TRBJ1-4	many	TGTGCCAGCAGCCCCAGGGACCCAACTAATGAAAAACTGTTTTTT	CASSPRDPTNEKLFF
TRBD1	TRBV7-9	TRBJ1-1	-	TGTGCCAGCGGCAAAGTACAGGGGTCCGACACTGAAGCTTTCTTT	CASGKVQGSDTEAFF
-	TRBV11-2	TRBJ2-5	-	TGTGCCAGCAGCTTATCTTCGAAAGGAGAGACCCAGTACTTC	CASSLSSKGETQYF
-	TRBV7-2	TRBJ2-2	few	TGTGCCAGCAGCCGGAACCCGACTGTGGGCGGGGAGCTGTTTTTT	CASSRNPTVGGELFF
TRBD2	TRBV9	TRBJ2-6	many	TGTGCCAGCACTCGTAGTCTAGCGGGGGGTTCTGGGGCCAACGTCCTGACTTTC	CASTRSLAGGSGANVLTF
-	TRBV4-1	TRBJ1-1	-	TGCGCCAGCAGCCAAGGGCAGATTAACAATGAAGCTTTCTTT	CASSQGQINNEAFF
-	TRBV20-1	TRBJ1-5	many	TGCAGTGCTAGGATACCGACATCAGGGAGCAATCAGCCCCAGCATTTT	CSARIPTSGSNQPQHF
TRBD1	TRBV5-1	TRBJ1-5	many	TGCGCCAGCAGCGCAGGGGGCAGCAATCAGCCCCAGCATTTT	CASSAGGSNQPQHF
-	TRBV4-1	TRBJ2-7	-	TGCGCCAGCAGCCAAGATGGCGGCAGGAGTGGTGAGCAGTACTTC	CASSQDGGRSGEQYF
TRBD2	TRBV5-6	TRBJ2-7	-	TGTGCCAGCAGTTTTGGGACTAGCATCTACGAGCAGTACTTC	CASSFGTSIYEQYF
-	TRBV2	TRBJ2-7	-	TGTGCCAGCAGTGATTACAGGGCAACCTACGAGCAGTACTTC	CASSDYRATYEQYF